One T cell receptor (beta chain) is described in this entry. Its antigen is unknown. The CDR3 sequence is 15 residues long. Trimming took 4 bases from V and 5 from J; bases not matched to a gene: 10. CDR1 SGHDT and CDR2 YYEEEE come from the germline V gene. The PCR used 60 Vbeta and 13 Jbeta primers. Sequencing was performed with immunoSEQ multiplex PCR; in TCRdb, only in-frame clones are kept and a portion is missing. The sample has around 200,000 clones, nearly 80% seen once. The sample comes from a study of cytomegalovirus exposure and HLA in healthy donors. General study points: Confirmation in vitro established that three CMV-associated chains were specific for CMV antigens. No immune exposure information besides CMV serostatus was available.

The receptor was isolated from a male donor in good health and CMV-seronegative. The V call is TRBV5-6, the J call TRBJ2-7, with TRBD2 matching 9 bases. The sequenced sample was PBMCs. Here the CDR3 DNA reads TGTGCCAGCAGCCGGTGGCGGGAGGGATACCACGAGCAGTACTTC. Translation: CASSRWREGYHEQYF.